Below, one TCR beta chain is given with its context. Its antigen remains unknown. Template switching supplied a universal primer site; unique molecular identifiers were carried on the cDNA. TCRdb analysed the 5' RACE reads with MiXCR anew, one entry per CDR3 protein. Of 420,000 or so distinct CDR3 sequences listed, less than 20% are singletons. These data belong to a study of identical twins. Whole-study results and caveats: Out-of-frame TCR alpha sharing observed in monozygotic twins exceeded model estimates. Insertions ran lower in abundant cord blood beta clonotypes, though not in memory repertoires.

The CDR3 spans 15 residues. Germline V gives CDR1 ENHRY, CDR2 SYGVKD. V trimming: 4 bases; J trimming: 2 bases; junction bases outside the gene matches: 4. Sequences were obtained from naive T cells sorted from blood. The rearrangement uses TRBV10-3 and TRBJ2-1; TRBD2 agrees at 8 bases. The receptor was derived from a man aged 50-59 years in good health. CDR3 amino acids: CAISVSGGTYNEQFF. The CDR3 coding sequence is TGTGCCATCAGTGTCAGCGGGGGAACCTACAATGAGCAGTTCTTC.